These 10 T cell receptor beta chains came from one sample sequenced in a study of cytomegalovirus exposure and HLA in healthy donors. The PCR was carried out with 60 Vbeta primers and 13 Jbeta primers. Sequencing used immunoSEQ multiplex PCR; TCRdb keeps in-frame clones, though not all of them. The profile shows about 210,000 clones, 82% of them singletons. Sequenced sample: PBMCs. Every receptor here comes from a middle-aged man in good health and CMV-seropositive.

The chain recombines TRBV27 with TRBJ2-3; D gene ambiguous. Looked up from germline, CDR1 is MNHEY and CDR2 is SMNVEV (reference sequence). This CDR3 has 13 amino acids. V was shortened by 5 bases and J by 4 bases, with 10 bases between the two germline ends. As DNA, the CDR3 is TGTGCCAGCAGTCTCCAGTCCCCAGATACGCAGTATTTT. Its translation: CASSLQSPDTQYF.

This clone has only a few counts. The chain couples TRBV2 to TRBJ1-4, with D maybe TRBD1 (6 bases). CDR3 size: 14 residues. Trimming stripped 3 bases from V and 6 bases from J, with 11 bases between. The V gene's germline CDR1 is SNHLY and CDR2 FYNNEI. The DNA for the CDR3 is TGTGCCAGCAGTGAGAACAGGGAGTATGAAAAACTGTTTTTT. Its protein is CASSENREYEKLFF.

Notes on this clone: One junction end does not reproduce the germline sequence, and a read error may be involved. The CDR3 DNA is TGCGCCAGCAACCAAGATAGGAGGGGAAGCGAAGCTTTCTTT. Amino acids: CASNQDRRGSEAFF. The chain carries TRBV4-1 and TRBJ1-1, with a weak D call TRBD1 (5 bases). This CDR3 is 14 amino acids long. Germline values: CDR1 MGHRA, CDR2 YSYEKL.

This clone was seen only once. The rearrangement joins TRBV19 to TRBJ2-1; D is perhaps TRBD2 (6 bases). CDR3 length: 16 residues. CDR1 LNHDA and CDR2 SQIVND come from the germline V gene (reference sequence). The ends were cut back, 1 base at V and 8 bases at J, with 18 bases in the middle. DNA of the CDR3: TGTGCCAGTAGTATAGGATACTCTAGAAGGAGGGATGAGCAGTTCTTC. Translating gives CASSIGYSRRRDEQFF.

The J gene is TRBJ1-4, the V gene TRBV5-1; D might be TRBD1 (5 bases). Trimming shortened V by 0 bases and J by 7 bases, and 13 bases separated the two germline ends. This CDR3 is built from 15 residues. Per the germline V gene, CDR1 is SGHRS and CDR2 is YFSETQ. In nucleotides, the CDR3 is TGCGCCAGCAGCTTGGCCCCGACAGCAGTTGAAAAACTGTTTTTT. This sequence encodes CASSLAPTAVEKLFF.

The rearrangement joins TRBV6-1 to TRBJ2-7; 8 positions agree with TRBD2. The CDR3 loop spans 15 amino acids. Per the germline V gene, CDR1 is MNHNS and CDR2 is SASEGT. The V and J ends lost 3 bases and 1 base, in that order; junction bases with no gene match: 5. CDR3 residues: CASSDGLAGSYEQYV. CDR3 nucleotides: TGTGCCAGCAGTGATGGCCTAGCGGGTTCCTACGAGCAGTACGTC.

The rearrangement uses TRBV30 and TRBJ2-4; D is possibly TRBD2 (5 bases). The V gene lost 2 bases and the J gene lost 0 bases, with 11 bases spanning the gap. Germline-derived CDR1 and CDR2 are GTSNPN and SVGIG (reference sequence). This CDR3 contains 15 residues. CDR3: CAWSSNGLAKNIQYF. The CDR3, as DNA: TGTGCCTGGAGTTCCAACGGACTAGCCAAAAACATTCAGTACTTC.

The genes are TRBV9 and TRBJ1-1; D is undetermined. Trimming shortened V by 0 bases and J by 0 bases, and 3 bases separated the two germline ends. This CDR3 has 13 amino acids. Germline-derived CDR1 and CDR2 are SGDLS and YYNGEE. The CDR3 region is CASSVVVNTEAFF. The CDR3 DNA sequence: TGTGCCAGCAGCGTAGTAGTGAACACTGAAGCTTTCTTT.

This chain uses TRBV2 with TRBJ2-1; D is unclear. The CDR3 sequence is 13 residues long. V lost 7 bases and J lost 2, with 9 bases in between. CDR1 SNHLY and CDR2 FYNNEI come from the germline V gene. CDR3 nucleotide sequence: TGTGCCAGCACCTACGATCCCTACAATGAGCAGTTCTTC. Amino acids: CASTYDPYNEQFF.

On this clone itself: This CDR3 is also generated by other DNA sequences in the sample. The chain recombines TRBV6-1 with TRBJ2-2; TRBD1 matches 8 bases. The CDR3 is 16 amino acids. Germline V CDR1 and CDR2: MNHNS, SASEGT. The trim removed 4 bases at V and 5 bases at J, leaving 9 bases unmatched. CDR3 DNA: TGTGCCAGCAGTGGTTGGACAGGGAAATGGACCGGGGAGCTGTTTTTT. Its translation: CASSGWTGKWTGELFF.